The TCR beta chain under discussion was sequenced for a study of shared clonotypes between healthy human individuals. Broader study findings: Generally, naive subsets came out with larger estimated richness than memory subsets. Sequencing depth was expected to affect clonotype sharing among donors.

Remarks on this clone: Its antigen is as yet unknown.

The CDR3 is 16 residues long. Germline-derived CDR1 and CDR2 are SGHVS and FQNEAQ. V lost 1 base to trimming and J lost 2 bases, with 12 bases between them. Libraries were prepared by immunoSEQ multiplex PCR; TCRdb keeps only in-frame clonotypes and omits some of them. Counted here are around 300,000 clones, around 86% occurring once; the ten biggest clones make up around 16%. The chain uses TRBV7-8 and TRBJ2-1; perhaps TRBD1 as D (6 bases). The clonotype comes from a man younger than 35 in good health. The sequenced sample was memory CD8+ T cells sorted from blood. Subset in this sample: CD45RO+ cells pooled with CCR7-negative TemRA cells. CDR3 region: CASSLEVRGPYNEQFF. CDR3 nucleotides: TGTGCCAGCAGCTTAGAAGTCAGGGGTCCCTACAATGAGCAGTTCTTC.